This T cell receptor beta chain was identified during a study of T cells in tuberculosis. The method was immunoSEQ multiplex PCR; TCRdb's version includes in-frame clones alone and lacks a portion of them. This sample has around 22,000 clones, with roughly 96% found just once. A word on this clone: The antigen is not known.

Whole-study results and caveats: Samples were chosen by availability of cryopreserved specimens.

The clonotype originates from a donor between 10 and 35 years old with latent tuberculosis or without tuberculosis infection. The specimen sequenced was PBMCs.

CDR3 loop: CASSLGGGPLYGYTF. In DNA, the CDR3 is TGTGCCAGCAGCTTGGGGGGCGGACCCCTCTATGGCTACACCTTC. V is TRBV5-6 and J is TRBJ1-2; perhaps TRBD1 as D (5 bases). V was trimmed by 0 bases and J by 4 bases, leaving 13 bases between them. CDR3 length: 15 amino acids. Germline V gene lookup returns CDR1 SGHDT and CDR2 YYEEEE.